This T cell receptor beta chain was observed in a study of blood T cell repertoires in COVID-19. Study background: COVID-19 samples from acute and convalescent phases originated in the United States, Italy and Spain. Sources were T cells, B-cell-depleted T cells, or PBMCs; the material itself was cDNA or gDNA.

Germline CDR1 SGHTA, CDR2 FQGNSA. The length of the CDR3 is 13 residues. The V end lost 2 bases, the J end lost 6 bases, and 10 bases lay between the germline ends. This clone was detected a few times. Per the original methods: Quantification of nucleated cells was approximated via reference gene primer amplification. Profiled with immunoSEQ multiplex PCR; TCRdb holds only in-frame clones, not every one. D and trimming come from the DNA, and the V and J calls and clone size come from that table. Among about 260,000 clones listed, 65% to 85% were seen once. This clonotype originated in a woman in her 40s who had recovered from COVID-19. The genes are TRBV7-2 and TRBJ1-2; D is unresolved. The sample was peripheral blood. The chain's CDR3 is CASSLYTEDGYTF. The CDR3 DNA sequence: TGTGCCAGCAGCTTATACACGGAGGATGGCTACACCTTC.